Shown below are 5 T cell receptor beta chains from a single sample sequenced in a study of shared clonotypes between healthy human individuals. Data came from immunoSEQ multiplex PCR; TCRdb stores just in-frame clones and leaves some out. The sample has roughly 1,100,000 clones, more than 65% seen once. The sequenced material came from memory CD4+ T cells sorted from blood. As for subset: CD45RA-negative fraction. All receptors derive from a man aged 18 to 35 in good health.

V is TRBV30 and J is TRBJ2-3, with 8 bases that match TRBD2. The CDR3 loop spans 12 amino acids. Germline V CDR1 and CDR2: GTSNPN, SVGIG (reference sequence). Written as DNA, the CDR3 is TGTGCACTAGCGGAATTATGGGATACGCAGTATTTT. Protein product: CALAELWDTQYF.

The gene calls are TRBV6-5 and TRBJ2-3, with 7 bases aligning to TRBD2. CDR1 and CDR2 (germline): MNHEY, SVGAGI. The CDR3 is 14 amino acids. J lost 6 bases, V lost 2 bases, and 5 bases had no gene match. The CDR3 DNA is TGTGCCAGCAGTTACCAAAGACTAGCCGATACGCAGTATTTT. It codes for CASSYQRLADTQYF.

The J gene is TRBJ1-6, the V gene TRBV7-2; D not resolved. This CDR3 spans 14 amino acids. Trimming cost V 5 bases and J 10 bases, with 15 bases left between them. Germline assignment: CDR1 SGHTA and CDR2 FQGNSA. In DNA form, the CDR3 reads TGTGCCAGCAGCGGCAGTCTCTTGGGCTCACCCCTCCACTTT. The encoded protein is CASSGSLLGSPLHF.

V and J are TRBV11-2 and TRBJ1-6, with unresolved D. The germline V gene encodes CDR1 SGHAT and CDR2 FQNNGV. There are 13 residues in the CDR3. V lost 2 bases and J 10 bases, leaving 9 bases between the germline ends. This chain's CDR3 is CASSLKRVSPLHF. CDR3 DNA sequence: TGTGCCAGCAGCTTAAAGAGGGTCTCACCCCTCCACTTT.

The rearrangement links TRBV5-4 to TRBJ2-7; possible D gene TRBD2, 6 bases. The CDR3 contains 14 residues. Looked up from germline, CDR1 is SGHNT and CDR2 is YYREEE (reference sequence). V was shortened by 4 bases and J by 0 bases, with 11 bases between the two germline ends. CDR3 nucleotide sequence: TGTGCCAGCAGCCGGGGGACGGGCTCCTACGAGCAGTACTTC. Its protein product is CASSRGTGSYEQYF.